Following are 13 T cell receptor beta chains from one sample sequenced in a study of T cells in Graves' hyperthyroidism and ophthalmopathy (dated by TCRdb to the late 2010s). Library generation was performed with multiplex PCR. The instrument given in TCRdb is Illumina HiSeq 2000. The TCR beta CDR3 regions were amplified from RNA transcripts. The TCR CDR3 was subjected to a first round of RT-PCR using the HTBI primer set and the Qiagen OneStep RT-PCR kit. TCRdb reprocessing: public reads trimmed at Q25 with fastp, clones called with MiXCR, in-frame beta chains kept. CDR3 protein sequences are deduplicated, and each keeps its most common genes and DNA. For this sample the table gives about 290,000 distinct CDR3 sequences, of which less than 15% were detected only once. Of the sample, almost 8% falls within the top ten clones. The sample taken for sequencing was blood. Every receptor here comes from a young woman with Graves' hyperthyroidism that later progressed to Graves' ophthalmopathy.

The sample holds many counts of this clonotype. The chain links TRBV10-3 to TRBJ2-7; 7 nucleotides line up with TRBD1. The CDR3 spans 12 residues. V lost 6 bases to trimming and J lost 3 bases; unmatched junction nucleotides: 2. Germline V lookup: CDR1 ENHRY, CDR2 SYGVKD. CDR3 DNA sequence: TGTGCCATCAGCGGGACAGACTACGAGCAGTACTTC. Its protein product is CAISGTDYEQYF.

This clonotype was seen a few times. Possible read error: a much larger clone is one base away. This rearrangement joins TRBV20-1 to TRBJ2-2, with 15 bases aligning to TRBD2. Germline lookup yields CDR1 DFQATT and CDR2 SNEGSKA (reference sequence). CDR3 size: 18 residues. CDR3: CSARAGTSGRLRTGELLF. The CDR3 DNA is TGCAGTGCTAGAGCCGGGACTAGCGGGAGGTTGCGGACCGGGGAGCTGCTTTTT.

There are a few counts of this clonotype. The chain employs TRBV20-1 and TRBJ1-5; perhaps TRBD1 as D (5 bases). This CDR3 is 14 amino acids long. V lost 3 bases and J 3 bases, leaving 12 bases between the germline ends. CDR1 is DFQATT and CDR2 is SNEGSKA in the germline V gene (reference sequence). Here the CDR3 reads CSASPGGFNQPQHF. The DNA of the CDR3 is TGCAGTGCTAGCCCTGGGGGGTTCAATCAGCCCCAGCATTTT.

This clonotype was seen ten or more times. The chain recombines TRBV24-1 with TRBJ2-5; TRBD2 agrees at 12 bases. Unmatched junction bases numbered 3, after V lost 4 bases and J lost 1 base. This CDR3 comprises 16 residues. Germline CDR1 is KGHDR and CDR2 is SFDVKD. The CDR3 region has the DNA TGTGCCACCAGTGACCCGACTAGCGGGAGCCAAGAGACCCAGTACTTC. Translation gives CATSDPTSGSQETQYF.

This clonotype has at least ten counts. The chain couples TRBV18 to TRBJ1-1, with 7 nucleotides matching TRBD1. Germline loops: CDR1 KGHSH, CDR2 LQKENI. Trimming cost V 5 bases and J 4 bases; bases outside gene matches: 4. This CDR3 spans 13 amino acids. CDR3 sequence (DNA): TGTGCCAGCTCAACAGGGGTTGGCACTGAAGCTTTCTTT. Residues: CASSTGVGTEAFF.

In its sample, this clonotype was seen many times. This rearrangement joins TRBV28 to TRBJ2-7, with 7 bases lining up with TRBD1. Germline assignment: CDR1 MDHEN and CDR2 SYDVKM. This CDR3 contains 13 residues. J was trimmed by 3 bases and V by 5 bases; bases with no gene match: 4. CDR3 in amino acids: CASSLQGYYEQYF. Here the CDR3 DNA reads TGTGCCAGCAGTCTACAGGGGTACTACGAGCAGTACTTC.

This clonotype was recorded once. With a much larger clone just one base away, this may be a read error. This chain joins TRBV7-8 and TRBJ2-5; TRBD2 aligns across 9 bases. The germline CDR1 and CDR2 sequences are SGHVS and FQNEAQ. V shed 4 bases and J 4 bases; nucleotides not matched to a gene: 10. CDR3 length: 16 amino acids. The chain's CDR3 is CASSSSSGIFGETQYF. In DNA, the CDR3 is TGTGCCAGCAGCTCCTCTAGCGGGATATTCGGAGAGACCCAGTACTTC.

This clonotype was picked up many times. The chain combines TRBV5-1 with TRBJ1-1; 7 bases are shared with TRBD1. Germline CDR1 SGHRS, CDR2 YFSETQ. The CDR3 length is 14 residues. The ends lost 0 bases at V and 6 bases at J; junction bases unmatched: 5. The CDR3 sequence: CASSLELGGAEAFF. In DNA, the CDR3 is TGCGCCAGCAGCTTGGAATTAGGGGGCGCTGAAGCTTTCTTT.

The chain uses TRBV20-1 and TRBJ2-5; D uncertain. The V end lost 3 bases, the J end lost 10 bases, and 15 bases lay between the germline ends. Germline CDR1 and CDR2: DFQATT and SNEGSKA (reference sequence). This CDR3 has 12 residues. The CDR3 DNA is TGCAGTGCTAGTCCCCCGGCGTCGATCCAGTACTTC. This encodes CSASPPASIQYF.

This clonotype has ten or more counts. The rearrangement links TRBV3-1 to TRBJ1-5, with 8 bases identical to TRBD1. This CDR3 region has 14 residues. The trim removed 5 bases at V and 7 bases at J, leaving 7 bases unmatched. Germline CDR1 reads LGHDT; CDR2 reads YNNKEL (reference sequence). The chain's CDR3 is CASSYGQGGQPQHF. CDR3 in DNA: TGTGCCAGCAGCTATGGACAGGGCGGGCAGCCCCAGCATTTT.

This clonotype showed up many times. The chain combines TRBV12-3 or TRBV12-4 with TRBJ1-6; TRBD1 matches at 7 bases. The CDR3 has 15 residues. V was pared by 5 bases and J by 7 bases, with 8 bases of the junction left unmatched. CDR3 in DNA: TGTGCCAGCAGTCCCGAACAGGGGAAGAATTCACCCCTCCACTTT. Translation gives CASSPEQGKNSPLHF.

This clonotype was detected many times. This chain links TRBV27 with TRBJ2-7; D possibly corresponds to TRBD2 (5 bases). Trimming left V 8 bases short and J 5 bases short, with 13 bases between. Germline values: CDR1 MNHEY, CDR2 SMNVEV (reference sequence). This CDR3 comprises 12 residues. The CDR3 region has the DNA TGTGCCAGCGGGTTGAGGGCCCACGAGCAGTACTTC. Translation gives CASGLRAHEQYF.

Ten or more counts support this clonotype. This chain joins TRBV6-6 and TRBJ1-2; D possibly corresponds to TRBD1 (6 bases). CDR1 is MNHNY and CDR2 is SVGAGI in the germline V gene (reference sequence). The V end was cut by 2 bases, the J end by 5 bases, with 12 bases between. The CDR3 is 14 amino acids. The CDR3 region is CASSYAGVGYGYTF. The CDR3 bases are TGTGCCAGCAGTTACGCAGGGGTAGGGTATGGCTACACCTTC.